This TCR beta chain comes out of a study of OX40 agonist ivuxolimab in advanced cancers. Study background: Patients' therapy was ivuxolimab, an antibody that acts as an agonist of OX40 (CD134). Study observations and caveats: CD8+ T cells showed, on average, more clonal expansion than CD4+ cells.

Using immunoSEQ multiplex PCR, the repertoire was profiled, and TCRdb retains in-frame clones only, with some absent. The table has some 48,000 clones, about 88% seen once. The germline V and J ends were trimmed by 5 bases and 7 bases, with 12 bases remaining between them. The CDR3 totals 14 residues. Germline CDR1 reads SGHNT; CDR2 reads YENEEA. Of note for this clone: Its specificity is unknown.

The material was CD4+ or CD8+ T cells sorted from blood, obtained in a trial of the OX40 agonist ivuxolimab. This TCR derives from an adult with an advanced solid tumor such as melanoma, head and neck, liver or kidney cancer. J is TRBJ1-6 and V is TRBV11-3, with D possibly matching TRBD1 (5 bases). The CDR3 region has the DNA TGTGCCAGCAGCAGCGGGACTTCCAATTCACCCCTCCACTTT. Protein product: CASSSGTSNSPLHF.